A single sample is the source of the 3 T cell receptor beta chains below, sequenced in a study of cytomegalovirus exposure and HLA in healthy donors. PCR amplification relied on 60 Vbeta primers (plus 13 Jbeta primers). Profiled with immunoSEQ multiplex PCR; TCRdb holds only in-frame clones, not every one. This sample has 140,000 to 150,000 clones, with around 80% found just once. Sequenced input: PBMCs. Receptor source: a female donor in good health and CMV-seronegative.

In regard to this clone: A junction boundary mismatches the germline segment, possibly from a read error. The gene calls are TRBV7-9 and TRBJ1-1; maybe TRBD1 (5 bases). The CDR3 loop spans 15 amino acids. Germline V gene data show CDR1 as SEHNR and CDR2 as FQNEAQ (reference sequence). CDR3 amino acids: CSSSPKRDGRDEAFF. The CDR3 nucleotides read TGTTCCAGCAGCCCGAAGCGGGACGGGAGGGATGAAGCTTTCTTT.

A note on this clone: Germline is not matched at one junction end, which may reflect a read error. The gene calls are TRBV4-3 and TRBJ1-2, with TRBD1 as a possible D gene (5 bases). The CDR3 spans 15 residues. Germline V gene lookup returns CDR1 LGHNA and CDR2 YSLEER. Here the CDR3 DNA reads TGCGCCAGCAGCCAAGGGATTGCGGGGGGATATGGCTACCCCTTC. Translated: CASSQGIAGGYGYPF.

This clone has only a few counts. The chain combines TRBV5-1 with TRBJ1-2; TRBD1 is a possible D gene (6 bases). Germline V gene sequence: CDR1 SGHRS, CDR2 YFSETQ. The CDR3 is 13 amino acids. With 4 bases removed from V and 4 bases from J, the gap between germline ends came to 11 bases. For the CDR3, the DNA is TGCGCCAGCAGCCAACAGGGTCCCTATGGCTACACCTTC. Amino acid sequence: CASSQQGPYGYTF.